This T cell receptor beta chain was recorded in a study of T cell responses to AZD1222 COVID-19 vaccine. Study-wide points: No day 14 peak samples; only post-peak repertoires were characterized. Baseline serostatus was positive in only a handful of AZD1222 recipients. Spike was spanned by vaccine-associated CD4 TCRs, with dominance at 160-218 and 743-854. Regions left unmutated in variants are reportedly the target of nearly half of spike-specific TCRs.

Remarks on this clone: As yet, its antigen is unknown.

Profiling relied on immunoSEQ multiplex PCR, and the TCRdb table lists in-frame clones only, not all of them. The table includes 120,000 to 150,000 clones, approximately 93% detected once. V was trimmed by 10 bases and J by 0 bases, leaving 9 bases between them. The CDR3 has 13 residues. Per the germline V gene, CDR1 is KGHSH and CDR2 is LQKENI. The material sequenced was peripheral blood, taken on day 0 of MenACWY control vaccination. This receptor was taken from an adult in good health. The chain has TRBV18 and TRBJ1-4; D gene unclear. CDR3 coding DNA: TGTGCCACCGCAGTTGCAACTAATGAAAAACTGTTTTTT. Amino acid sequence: CATAVATNEKLFF.